This TCR beta chain was documented in a study of T cell repertoires in cytomegalovirus infection (dated by TCRdb to about 2019). For the wider study: The HLA type of each donor mattered for the analysis, because public TCR beta signatures pointed to carriage of CMV infection along with the matching HLA type. Beyond this particular receptor, the publication reports: In both this cohort and an independent cohort of several hundred donors, the cumulative frequency of public TCR beta family members distinguished carriers of CMV infection plus the relevant HLA type. The ex vivo response was dominated by HLA-C-restricted CMV-specific TCR beta clonotypes, which also provided the single most frequent clonotype in two of eight donors.

V and J lose 2 bases and 13 bases, and a span of 12 bases separates them. CDR1 MNHEY and CDR2 SVGEGT were looked up in the germline V gene. Measured from the cysteine to the phenylalanine, the CDR3 is 12 residues long. Left in the record is the CDR3 DNA by itself, 36 bases read in frame from the first base. Sequencing took place on an Illumina HiSeq 1500. In-frame beta chains were kept once TCRdb had trimmed the public reads at Q25 with fastp and called clones with MiXCR. Every distinct CDR3 protein forms one entry, paired with its most common genes and DNA. The sample records about 680,000 distinct CDR3 sequences, around 24% of which are singletons. Approximately 8% of the sample comes from the top ten. This clonotype was recorded at least ten times. It lacks a known antigen. Base qualities are missing; no much larger clone stands one base away.

The sequence joins TRBV6-2 or TRBV6-3 to TRBJ2-1; the D segment may tentatively be TRBD1 or TRBD2, each giving 5 matched bases. Sequencing was done on a sample of CD8+ T cells from PBMCs. The origin of this receptor is a human donor in good health (CMV status not recorded). Some clones in this sample may be carry-over from other donors' samples. At the DNA level, the sequence is TGTGCCAGCAGTTACGGGACGCACGAACAGTTCTTC. It encodes CASSYGTHEQFF.